This T cell receptor (beta chain) was identified during a study of T cells after yellow fever vaccination. Study-wide results and caveats: Contamination by abundant bulk-population clonotypes could be present in FACS-sorted repertoires.

TCRdb passed the 5' RACE reads through MiXCR, listing each CDR3 protein once. The table lists about 170,000 distinct CDR3 sequences, 9.5% to 11% of them singletons, with less than 40% in the top ten. This clonotype was seen a handful of times. The target antigen is unknown. The V gene's germline CDR1 is MDHEN and CDR2 SYDVKM. The CDR3 has 14 amino acids. V dropped 5 bases and J dropped 7; count of bases not matched to a gene: 8. The specimen comprised CD8+ T cells sorted from PBMCs, sampled 15 days after the yellow fever booster vaccination. The receptor comes from a man aged 18 to 30 who received the YFV17D yellow fever vaccine. The chain is built from TRBV28 and TRBJ2-1; 7 bases match TRBD1. CDR3 sequence: CASSATDRDNEQFF. The CDR3 DNA follows: TGTGCCAGCAGTGCGACCGACAGGGATAATGAGCAGTTCTTC.